One and the same sample provided the 30 T cell receptor beta chains below, sequenced in a study of chemoradiotherapy in HPV16-positive cancers. Assay: immunoSEQ multiplex PCR; the TCRdb copy retains only in-frame clones and omits some. Here the sample spans some 21,000 clones, about 89% being singletons. The sample in question was blood, obtained from a patient who underwent chemoradiotherapy. Receptors were obtained from a human donor with HPV-associated anogenital cancer.

The chain couples TRBV10-1 to TRBJ2-7, with 9 nucleotides matching TRBD2. Germline-derived CDR1 and CDR2 are WNHNN and SYGVQD (reference sequence). The CDR3 consists of 16 residues. The V and J ends lost 9 bases and 5 bases, in that order; junction bases with no gene match: 17. The CDR3 here is CARQSAGGPIQHEQYF. The CDR3 DNA is TGCGCCAGACAGTCGGCGGGAGGGCCGATTCAACACGAGCAGTACTTC.

This rearrangement joins TRBV11-3 to TRBJ2-2; no definite D call. Between the trimmed V and J ends, which lost 6 bases and 8 bases, there was a span of 7 bases. The CDR3 length is 11 residues. Germline assignment: CDR1 SGHNT and CDR2 YENEEA. CDR3 coding DNA: TGTGCCAGCAGGTCCCCTGGGGAGCTGTTTTTT. Its protein product is CASRSPGELFF.

The chain carries TRBV7-6 and TRBJ1-6; no reliable D call. The CDR3 consists of 14 residues. From germline, CDR1 is SGHVS and CDR2 FNYEAQ. V lost 5 bases and J lost 7, with 12 bases in between. The chain's CDR3 is CASSIRTENSPLHF. The CDR3 coding sequence is TGTGCCAGCAGCATAAGGACGGAAAATTCACCCCTCCACTTT.

This clone rates as medium-sized. V and J are TRBV4-3 and TRBJ2-1; D is unclear. The germline CDR1 and CDR2 sequences are LGHNA and YSLEER. Trimming removed 0 bases from V and 1 base from J, with 10 bases in between. The CDR3 length is 16 residues. This CDR3 reads CASSQDVAGSYNEQFF. CDR3 coding DNA: TGCGCCAGCAGCCAAGATGTTGCTGGGTCCTACAATGAGCAGTTCTTC.

This clone was observed a single time. This chain links TRBV7-9 with TRBJ2-4; TRBD1 matches at 8 bases. The CDR3 has 13 residues. The trim removed 7 bases at V and 8 bases at J, leaving 7 bases unmatched. Germline lookup yields CDR1 SEHNR and CDR2 FQNEAQ (reference sequence). The CDR3: CASTSGGRDIQYF. The CDR3 DNA follows: TGTGCCAGCACCTCAGGGGGCCGGGACATTCAGTACTTC.

V gene TRBV5-4 combines with J gene TRBJ2-2; D might be TRBD1 or TRBD2, each matching 6 bases. The CDR3 sequence is 18 residues long. Germline V CDR1 and CDR2: SGHNT, YYREEE (reference sequence). V lost 2 bases to trimming and J lost 0 bases, with 17 bases between them. CDR3 region: CASSFSRGRGANTGELFF. For the CDR3, the DNA is TGTGCCAGCAGCTTTAGCCGGGGGCGGGGCGCGAACACCGGGGAGCTGTTTTTT.

This chain connects TRBV28 to TRBJ1-5; tentatively, D is TRBD1 (6 bases). Germline values: CDR1 MDHEN, CDR2 SYDVKM. V lost 7 bases and J 4 bases, leaving 20 bases between the germline ends. There are 16 residues in the CDR3. For the CDR3, the DNA is TGTGCCAGCACCAAATCGCGGGGGGCTGTGAATCAGCCCCAGCATTTT. Its protein is CASTKSRGAVNQPQHF.

The V call is TRBV5-1, the J call TRBJ1-2; 10 bases line up with TRBD1. Germline-derived CDR1 and CDR2 are SGHRS and YFSETQ. The V and J ends lost 4 bases and 4 bases, in that order; junction bases with no gene match: 10. The CDR3 runs 16 residues. The CDR3 here is CASSLLTGQGGYGYTF. The CDR3 region has the DNA TGCGCCAGCAGCCTACTGACCGGACAGGGGGGCTATGGCTACACCTTC.

V gene TRBV2 combines with J gene TRBJ2-3; D may be TRBD2 (6 bases). The CDR3 runs to 16 residues. V was pared by 3 bases and J by 3 bases, with 16 bases between. Germline CDR1 and CDR2: SNHLY and FYNNEI. Here the CDR3 reads CASSESAGISTDTQYF. The CDR3 bases are TGTGCCAGCAGTGAGAGCGCGGGGATAAGTACAGATACGCAGTATTTT.

The chain couples TRBV2 to TRBJ2-1, with a possible D match to TRBD2 (5 bases). The CDR3 runs 14 residues. Germline CDR1 is SNHLY and CDR2 is FYNNEI. V was clipped by 3 bases and J by 2 bases, with 8 bases between them. The CDR3: CASSEPGTYNEQFF. The CDR3 DNA is TGTGCCAGCAGTGAGCCGGGAACCTACAATGAGCAGTTCTTC.

The chain combines TRBV7-3 with TRBJ2-6; unclear D gene. CDR3 length equals 15 residues. The germline CDR1 and CDR2 sequences are SGHTA and FQGTGA. V dropped 7 bases and J dropped 0 bases, with 10 bases sitting between them. The CDR3 reads CASTPQSSGANVLTF. CDR3 bases: TGTGCCAGCACCCCACAGAGCTCTGGGGCCAACGTCCTGACTTTC.

The chain uses TRBV15 and TRBJ1-3, with 9 bases lining up with TRBD1. The V gene end was trimmed by 0 bases and the J gene end by 1 base; junction bases not matched to a gene: 4. From germline, CDR1 is LNHNV and CDR2 YYDKDF (reference sequence). The CDR3 is 17 residues long. The CDR3 region is CATSRDTGGFSGNTIYF. The CDR3 DNA sequence: TGTGCCACCAGCAGAGATACAGGGGGCTTTTCTGGAAACACCATATATTTT.

The chain links TRBV12-2 to TRBJ2-7; the D call TRBD1 from the table was never checked on the DNA. TRBV12-2 constitutes a pseudogene. CDR3 size: 16 residues. CDR3 sequence reads: CASRTGGDRGIYEQYF. The DNA for the CDR3 is TGTGCAAGTCGCACGGGGGGGGACAGGGGAATCTACGAGCAGTACTTC.

The gene calls are TRBV2 and TRBJ1-1, with 8 bases matching TRBD1. Per germline, CDR1 SNHLY and CDR2 FYNNEI. The CDR3 extends over 16 amino acids. The ends lost 2 bases at V and 5 bases at J; junction bases unmatched: 10. The CDR3 sequence: CASSERPDRAGTEAFF. CDR3 sequence (DNA): TGTGCCAGCAGTGAACGCCCGGACAGGGCGGGTACTGAAGCTTTCTTT.

The chain has TRBV7-9 and TRBJ2-5; D remains ambiguous. The CDR3 runs 14 residues. Trimming pared 5 bases from V and 2 bases from J, leaving 12 bases between. CDR1 is SEHNR and CDR2 is FQNEAQ in the germline V gene (reference sequence). CDR3 sequence (DNA): TGTGCCAGCAGCCCTCGGTTTGGTCAAGAGACCCAGTACTTC. Its translation is CASSPRFGQETQYF.

The gene calls are TRBV6-5 and TRBJ1-1, with a possible D match to TRBD1 (5 bases). CDR1 and CDR2 (germline): MNHEY, SVGAGI. V lost 2 bases, J lost 4 bases, and 14 bases lay in between. There are 15 residues in the CDR3. The CDR3 sequence: CASSYEVNRGTEAFF. CDR3 DNA: TGTGCCAGCAGTTACGAAGTCAATAGGGGCACTGAAGCTTTCTTT.

This chain joins TRBV5-6 and TRBJ1-2, with D maybe TRBD1 (6 bases). Trimming removed 4 bases from V and 7 bases from J, with 11 bases in between. The CDR3 totals 12 residues. In germline, CDR1 is SGHDT, CDR2 YYEEEE. The CDR3 DNA follows: TGTGCCAGCAGCCACAACAGGGTTGGCTACACCTTC. This gives the protein CASSHNRVGYTF.

The chain combines TRBV11-3 with TRBJ2-1; possible D gene TRBD2, 5 bases. The germline V and J ends were trimmed by 3 bases and 6 bases, with 9 bases remaining between them. This CDR3 contains 13 residues. The germline gives CDR1 SGHNT, CDR2 YENEEA. CDR3 bases: TGTGCCAGCAGCTTTCCAGCGGCCAATGAGCAGTTCTTC. This translates into CASSFPAANEQFF.

This clone turned up a few times. This rearrangement joins TRBV10-3 to TRBJ2-7, with D possibly being TRBD1 (5 bases). Germline CDR1 is ENHRY and CDR2 is SYGVKD. CDR3 size: 13 residues. V was shortened by 10 bases and J by 4 bases, with 17 bases between the two germline ends. The CDR3 loop is CATKRQFAYEQYF. DNA of the CDR3: TGTGCCACTAAGAGACAGTTCGCGTACGAGCAGTACTTC.

The DNA for the CDR3 is TGTGCCAGCTCATTTAGCACAGATACGCAGTATTTT. This encodes CASSFSTDTQYF. The chain uses TRBV18 and TRBJ2-3; D gene ambiguous. Germline V gives CDR1 KGHSH, CDR2 LQKENI. Trimming took off 5 bases at V and 0 bases at J, with 3 bases between the two ends. The CDR3 is made up of 12 amino acids.

The chain combines TRBV7-9 with TRBJ2-3; D is unresolved. Looked up from germline, CDR1 is SEHNR and CDR2 is FQNEAQ (reference sequence). The CDR3 sequence is 15 residues long. V dropped 3 bases and J dropped 2 bases, with 12 bases sitting between them. CDR3 bases: TGTGCCAGCAGCTTCTCCCGAACCATCACAGATACGCAGTATTTT. Amino acids: CASSFSRTITDTQYF.

The count of this clone is one. V gene TRBV7-8 combines with J gene TRBJ2-3, with D unclear. Germline values: CDR1 SGHVS, CDR2 FQNEAQ. The CDR3 runs 14 residues. Trimming shortened V by 3 bases and J by 2 bases, and 9 bases separated the two germline ends. The CDR3 DNA sequence: TGTGCCAGCAGCTTTAGCACAAACACAGATACGCAGTATTTT. Protein: CASSFSTNTDTQYF.

This clone has only a few counts. The V and J genes are TRBV19 and TRBJ1-5; 7 nucleotides match TRBD1. The ends lost 3 bases at V and 2 bases at J; junction bases unmatched: 7. This CDR3 comprises 16 residues. CDR1 is LNHDA, CDR2 SQIVND, per germline (reference sequence). CDR3 residues: CASSINRGTGNQPQHF. The CDR3 DNA sequence: TGTGCCAGTAGTATCAACAGGGGTACAGGCAATCAGCCCCAGCATTTT.

CDR3 protein: CASRQLAGGSYEQYF. DNA for the CDR3: TGTGCCAGCCGCCAACTAGCGGGGGGCTCCTACGAGCAGTACTTC. This sequence joins TRBV6-5 and TRBJ2-7; 12 bases map to TRBD2. The germline V gene encodes CDR1 MNHEY and CDR2 SVGAGI. The CDR3 runs 15 residues. The ends lost 8 bases at V and 0 bases at J; junction bases unmatched: 5.

This sequence joins TRBV7-3 and TRBJ2-2; 10 nucleotides line up with TRBD1. Germline assignment: CDR1 SGHTA and CDR2 FQGTGA. CDR3 length: 15 amino acids. The J segment lost 5 bases and the V segment lost 5 bases, leaving 5 bases of the junction unmatched. The CDR3: CASSQTGGATGELFF. As DNA, the CDR3 is TGTGCCAGCAGCCAGACAGGGGGCGCGACCGGGGAGCTGTTTTTT.

The chain links TRBV7-2 to TRBJ1-2; 8 bases fit TRBD1. This CDR3 has 17 residues. J lost 4 bases, V lost 5 bases, and 15 bases had no gene match. Germline loops: CDR1 SGHTA, CDR2 FQGNSA. Here the CDR3 reads CASSTHGTGKRGYGYTF. The CDR3 bases are TGTGCCAGCAGCACACATGGGACAGGAAAAAGGGGCTATGGCTACACCTTC.

This clone has more than one count but fewer than ten. J is TRBJ2-7 and V is TRBV20-1, with a tentative D call TRBD1 (5 bases). This CDR3 is built from 11 residues. The germline CDR1 and CDR2 sequences are DFQATT and SNEGSKA (reference sequence). Between the trimmed V and J ends, which lost 6 bases and 7 bases, there was a span of 13 bases. CDR3 sequence: CSAQVGQEQYF. DNA for the CDR3: TGCAGTGCCCAGGTTGGACAAGAGCAGTACTTC.

The gene calls are TRBV18 and TRBJ2-5; possible D gene TRBD1, 7 bases. The assigned J gene may be wrong: the sequence end matches TRBJ2-7 better. The CDR3 consists of 15 residues. Germline values: CDR1 KGHSH, CDR2 LQKENI. CDR3 DNA: TGTGCCAGCTCATACACGGGACAGTCCGGGGGCGAGCAGTACTTC. Its protein product is CASSYTGQSGGEQYF.

This clone appeared a single time. The rearrangement links TRBV11-2 to TRBJ2-5; D is ambiguous. The CDR3 length is 11 residues. The germline V gene encodes CDR1 SGHAT and CDR2 FQNNGV. Deletions cut 5 bases from V and 2 bases from J, with 3 bases between. The CDR3 reads CASSPQETQYF. In nucleotides, the CDR3 is TGTGCCAGCAGCCCTCAAGAGACCCAGTACTTC.

This clone was counted between two and nine times. The rearrangement links TRBV4-3 to TRBJ1-3; D not certain. Germline CDR1 reads LGHNA; CDR2 reads YSLEER. The CDR3 is 16 residues long. The ends were cut back, 0 bases at V and 11 bases at J, with 20 bases in the middle. Written as DNA, the CDR3 is TGCGCCAGCAGCCAAGAAGCGTTCTTTCAAACACCATCCATATATTTT. It specifies CASSQEAFFQTPSIYF.